This T cell receptor (beta chain) was obtained from a study of shared clonotypes between healthy human individuals (dated by TCRdb to 2019 to 2021). About the study as a whole: The cohort comprised two women and a few men aged 18 to 49 years. The study deeply sequenced blood TCR repertoires of about 5 healthy adults to estimate repertoire size and the extent of clonotype sharing between individuals. Different laboratories and diverse techniques were used to prepare libraries and sequence TCR repertoires, to increase sequencing depth and limit assay-specific biases. For each donor, CD4 naive and CD4 memory were each run on three plates, CD8 naive on two plates, and CD8 memory on one plate. Per donor, leukapheresis produced somewhere between about 0.9 and 9.5 billion PBMCs.

A note on this clone: No antigen is known for it. There are no base qualities to consult, and no much larger clone falls within one base.

The investigation overall reported the following: When several donors were compared, the shared fraction of clonotypes was around 5.1% for naive CD4, approximately 3.3% for naive CD8, 2% to 2.5% for memory CD4, and about 0.36% for memory CD8. Sampling was restricted to blood, and TCR repertoires in tissues likely differ from the TCR repertoires found in blood. Pairwise subsampling indicated that sequencing depth was expected to affect the degree of clonotype sharing among donors. Estimated clonotype richness was generally larger for naive than for memory subsets. Compared with non-shared clonotypes, clonotypes shared by all four sorted-subset donors had higher generation probabilities. Rarefaction of sorted-subset datasets indicated incomplete sequencing despite the large sequencing depth. The genetic and exposure-history diversity represented was limited by the small number of donors.

TCR CDR3 regions were amplified from genomic DNA by multiplex PCR using the deep immunoSEQ assay. Extracted genomic DNA from each cell subset was spread evenly across all wells of several immunoSEQ 96-well plates, with each plate serving as a replicate. Each replicate PCR for sorted subsets received 200 ng genomic DNA, equal to tens of thousands of T cell genomes. Purified libraries were quantified with a Qubit 3.0 fluorometer, sized on a Bioanalyzer 2100, and re-quantified with the KAPA Library Quantification kit. A separate single-read 150-cycle Illumina NextSeq 550 flow cell was used to sequence each immunoSEQ 96-well plate. Per the source publication's procedure: Because the immunoSEQ output included only junctional sequences and no quality scores, the filtering could not be the same as the filtering used for full-length reads. To assign V/J genes and CDR3, sequences were annotated against IMGT germline references using PyIR, a Python wrapper for IgBLAST v1.9. Reads were removed for weak V/J assignments (E-value above 1e-6), missing CDR3, stop codons, out-of-frame junctions, or ambiguous translated residues. V3J clonotypes were defined as sequences sharing an identical inferred V gene, J gene, and CDR3 amino acid sequence. The percentage overlap between two repertoires was calculated by dividing the number of shared unique clonotypes by the size of the smaller repertoire. Repertoire richness was assessed with RTK rarefaction, the Chao1 estimator, and Recon v2.1 estimates of unobserved clonotypes. For all TCRbeta clonotypes obtained by the gDNA method from four donors, generation probabilities were computed with OLGA. The table was pulled from immuneACCESS by TCRdb, which kept in-frame rearrangements only. Such tables lose some clones; where checked, under half of the loss comes from unresolved V genes, and the rest has no known cause. For V, J and clone size, that table is used; D and trimming come from the DNA. This sample comprises about 1 million clones, approximately 68% of them detected only once. The ten biggest clones cover approximately 1.5% of the sample.

Based on the germline V gene (reference sequence), the CDR1 and CDR2 sequences are LNHDA and SQIVND. Spanning cysteine to phenylalanine, the CDR3 consists of 17 amino acids. Of all the DNA, just the CDR3 is kept, 51 bases in frame from base 1. V ends up 6 bases short and J 0 bases short, with an unmatched junction base count of 8. The donors were healthy, HIV-negative adults with no recently reported acute infections or vaccinations. All donors were Caucasian adults living in Nashville, Tennessee, USA. Magnetic negative selection was used to enrich CD4+ T cells, after which naive cells were positively selected on CD45RA and the negative fraction became the memory subset. Blood was collected by leukapheresis, and PBMCs were isolated by Ficoll-Histopaque density gradient centrifugation and then cryopreserved in liquid nitrogen vapor phase. Analytical flow cytometry was used to check the purity and quantity of every magnetically sorted T cell population. From each sorted fraction, genomic DNA was isolated and quantified by UV absorbance on a Nanodrop 2000c.

Material for sequencing was memory CD4+ T cells sorted from blood. The sample's cell subset or site label, in plain terms: CD45RA-negative fraction. The chain is assembled from TRBV19 and TRBJ1-5, and 10 junctional nucleotides match TRBD1. The TCR comes from a man aged 18 to 35 in good health. The sequenced DNA is TGTGCCAGTAGGCGGACAGGGGGGAAATATAGCAATCAGCCCCAGCATTTT. Its protein product is CASRRTGGKYSNQPQHF.